These 10 T cell receptor beta chains were all obtained from the same sample, sequenced in a study of blood T cells in healthy people across ages. The use of a sample-barcoded 5' primer and a J-beta primer mix characterized a second PCR of roughly 7 to 11 cycles. TCRdb re-analysed the 5' RACE reads in MiXCR, keeping a single row per CDR3 protein. This repertoire shows 550,000 to 600,000 distinct CDR3 sequences, around 48% found once; its top ten account for under 30%. Sample: blood. These receptors all stem from a man older than 75 in good health.

The rearrangement links TRBV7-9 to TRBJ2-2, with TRBD2 identical over 12 bases. Germline V gene lookup returns CDR1 SEHNR and CDR2 FQNEAQ (reference sequence). The ends lost 5 bases at V and 6 bases at J; junction bases unmatched: 13. The CDR3 covers 18 residues. This CDR3 reads CASSASYGGLAGSGELFF. In nucleotides, the CDR3 is TGTGCCAGCAGCGCCAGTTATGGTGGACTAGCGGGATCCGGGGAGCTGTTTTTT.

This clonotype was counted a few times. A read error may be the cause here, since a much bigger clone is one base away. CDR3 region: CASSYSVGTGVDEQFF. CDR3 coding DNA: TGTGCCAGCAGTTACTCGGTCGGGACAGGGGTCGATGAGCAGTTCTTC. The chain links TRBV6-5 to TRBJ2-1; 10 bases are a match to TRBD1. The CDR3 sequence is 16 residues long. The junction had 7 bases not matched to a gene; V was cut back by 0 bases and J by 8 bases. CDR1 is MNHEY and CDR2 is SVGAGI in the germline V gene.

Points on this clonotype: Mismatch with germline at one junction end may stem from a read error. The gene calls are TRBV4-3 and TRBJ2-7, with D perhaps TRBD1 (6 bases). The CDR3 is made up of 15 amino acids. Per germline, CDR1 LGHNA and CDR2 YSLEER. CDR3 region: CTSSQAPQGSYEQYF. The CDR3 DNA reads as TGCACCAGCAGCCAAGCCCCACAGGGCTCCTACGAGCAGTACTTC.

This clonotype occurred a few times. The chain carries TRBV7-2 and TRBJ2-3; D is undetermined. CDR1 and CDR2 (germline): SGHTA, FQGNSA. This CDR3 has 16 residues. The germline V and J ends were trimmed by 4 bases and 6 bases, with 20 bases remaining between them. Here the CDR3 reads CASSSNYRGSGDTQYF. The CDR3 nucleotides are TGTGCCAGCAGCTCTAATTATAGAGGAAGTGGGGATACGCAGTATTTT.

The chain has TRBV7-3 and TRBJ2-3, with 7 bases identical to TRBD1. The CDR3 covers 15 residues. The V segment lost 2 bases and the J segment 6 bases; nucleotides outside the gene matches: 8. Germline V gene data show CDR1 as SGHTA and CDR2 as FQGTGA. Here the CDR3 reads CASSLQYTGADTQYF. The CDR3 region has the DNA TGTGCCAGCAGCTTACAGTATACAGGGGCGGATACGCAGTATTTT.

V gene TRBV6-2 or TRBV6-3 combines with J gene TRBJ2-1, with 10 bases fitting TRBD2. V lost 6 bases and J lost 8; bases outside the gene matches: 4. CDR1 and CDR2 (germline): MNHEY, SVGEGT. The CDR3 is 13 amino acids. In DNA form, the CDR3 reads TGTGCCAGCAGAGCGGGAGGGGAGGATGAGCAGTTCTTC. This encodes CASRAGGEDEQFF.

A word on this clonotype: One junction end disagrees with the germline gene, perhaps due to a read error. The rearrangement links TRBV10-3 to TRBJ2-5; the D is unclear. The CDR3 totals 15 residues. The germline V gene has CDR1 ENHRY and CDR2 SYGVKD. The CDR3 loop reads CAISESTDAQKTQYF. CDR3 nucleotides: TGTGCCATCAGTGAGTCGACGGACGCCCAAAAGACCCAGTACTTC.

J is TRBJ1-2 and V is TRBV7-9; 8 bases are shared with TRBD1. Germline lookup yields CDR1 SEHNR and CDR2 FQNEAQ (reference sequence). The ends lost 4 bases at V and 7 bases at J; junction bases unmatched: 8. The CDR3 consists of 14 residues. CDR3 in amino acids: CASSWPDRALGYTF. CDR3 DNA: TGTGCCAGCAGCTGGCCGGACAGGGCCCTTGGCTACACCTTC.

The chain uses TRBV18 and TRBJ2-3, with D unclear. Germline V gene data show CDR1 as KGHSH and CDR2 as LQKENI. Between the trimmed V and J ends, which lost 4 bases and 6 bases, there was a span of 8 bases. The CDR3 totals 12 residues. The CDR3 DNA reads as TGTGCCAGCTCACGGTTGTCCGATACGCAGTATTTT. It codes for CASSRLSDTQYF.

This clonotype has only a few counts. This chain connects TRBV13 to TRBJ2-1; D remains ambiguous. The CDR3 contains 14 residues. Trimming left V 2 bases short and J 4 bases short, with 9 bases between. Germline-derived CDR1 and CDR2 are PRHDT and FYEKMQ (reference sequence). CDR3 coding DNA: TGTGCCAGCAGCTTAAGTCTCGGTTACAATGAGCAGTTCTTC. Its translation is CASSLSLGYNEQFF.